A single sample is the source of the 26 T cell receptor beta chains below, sequenced in a study of control samples from healthy donors and cancer patients. This table comes from immunoSEQ multiplex PCR, and its TCRdb copy is limited to in-frame clones, with some not included. The table includes some 74,000 clones, about 95% detected once. Sequenced sample: blood. All receptors come from a woman in her thirties in good health.

The V and J genes are TRBV7-9 and TRBJ2-1, with 9 nucleotides matching TRBD2. The CDR3 consists of 19 residues. From germline, CDR1 is SEHNR and CDR2 FQNEAQ (reference sequence). The V and J ends lost 7 bases and 0 bases, in that order; junction bases with no gene match: 16. CDR3 bases: TGTGCCAGCAACCCCCAAGGGGCTAGCGGGGTTAGCTCCTACAATGAGCAGTTCTTC. Residues: CASNPQGASGVSSYNEQFF.

The sample holds one count of this clone. The CDR3 bases are TGTGCCAGCAGCCTCGGGACAGGGGACCTCAACACTGAAGCTTTCTTT. Translation: CASSLGTGDLNTEAFF. V and J are TRBV7-9 and TRBJ1-1, with 10 bases lining up with TRBD1. The germline gives CDR1 SEHNR, CDR2 FQNEAQ (reference sequence). There are 16 residues in the CDR3. V lost 5 bases, J lost 2 bases, and 8 bases stayed unmatched.

Note on this clone: The junction departs from germline at one end; a sequencing error may be responsible. The V and J genes are TRBV19 and TRBJ2-1; D might be TRBD1 (5 bases). The CDR3 is made up of 15 amino acids. Germline V lookup: CDR1 LNHDA, CDR2 SQIVND (reference sequence). The CDR3 region is CASSLDRSSYNEQFF. CDR3 DNA sequence: TGTGCCAGTAGTTTAGACAGAAGCTCCTACAATGAGCAGTTCTTC. Filled out from reference TRBV19 and TRBJ2-1, the complete variable domain reads DGGITQSPKYLFRKEGQNVTLSCEQNLNHDAMYWYRQDPGQGLRLIYYSQIVNDFQKGDIAEGYSVSREKKESFPLTVTSAQKNPTAFYLCASSLDRSSYNEQFFGPGTRLTVL.

This rearrangement joins TRBV7-2 to TRBJ1-5, with D possibly matching TRBD1 (5 bases). The CDR3 length is 14 residues. Trimming stripped 4 bases from V and 7 bases from J, with 14 bases between. Per germline, CDR1 SGHTA and CDR2 FQGNSA. As DNA, the CDR3 is TGTGCCAGCAGCTCTTGGGGGGTTGGCCAGCCCCAGCATTTT. Protein sequence: CASSSWGVGQPQHF.

The chain joins TRBV9 to TRBJ1-1; 7 positions agree with TRBD1. The germline CDR1 and CDR2 sequences are SGDLS and YYNGEE. This CDR3 is 16 amino acids long. The trim removed 0 bases at V and 0 bases at J, leaving 5 bases unmatched. CDR3 loop: CASSVEPGGLNTEAFF. The CDR3, as DNA: TGTGCCAGCAGCGTAGAGCCAGGGGGGTTGAACACTGAAGCTTTCTTT.

The chain recombines TRBV6-4 with TRBJ2-3; D gene ambiguous. CDR1 MRHNA and CDR2 SNTAGT come from the germline V gene. The CDR3 loop spans 14 amino acids. The ends were cut back, 5 bases at V and 8 bases at J, with 17 bases in the middle. CDR3 sequence (DNA): TGTGCCAGCAGTCCAGATGGGATGCTTGGTACGCAGTATTTT. Its translation is CASSPDGMLGTQYF.

In this sample, this clone turned up a few times. The V gene is TRBV19, the J gene TRBJ1-6; D is undetermined. Germline lookup yields CDR1 LNHDA and CDR2 SQIVND (reference sequence). This CDR3 is built from 13 residues. V was trimmed by 10 bases and J by 6 bases, leaving 13 bases between them. CDR3 sequence (DNA): TGTGCCACCAGACGGGAAGGTAATTCACCCCTCCACTTT. Encoded protein: CATRREGNSPLHF.

In this sample, this clone turned up once. The chain recombines TRBV3-1 (or the pseudogene TRBV3-2) with TRBJ1-2; TRBD1 agrees at 10 bases. V dropped 1 base and J dropped 7; count of bases not matched to a gene: 3. The germline V gene has CDR1 LGHDT and CDR2 YNNKEL (reference sequence). The CDR3 runs 14 residues. The CDR3 spells CASSQVGTGAGYTF. CDR3 DNA: TGTGCCAGCAGCCAAGTTGGGACAGGGGCTGGCTACACCTTC.

The gene calls are TRBV6-2 or TRBV6-3 and TRBJ2-2; D not resolved. CDR3 length: 11 residues. Trimming removed 6 bases at V and 3 bases at J, with 2 bases between. CDR1 MNHEY and CDR2 SVGEGT come from the germline V gene. In DNA, the CDR3 is TGTGCCAGCAGCCACACCGGGGAGCTGTTTTTT. Its protein product is CASSHTGELFF.

The V call is TRBV3-1 (or the pseudogene TRBV3-2), the J call TRBJ2-1; D is unclear. CDR1 LGHDT and CDR2 YNNKEL come from the germline V gene (reference sequence). This CDR3 is 16 amino acids long. The V end was cut by 0 bases, the J end by 5 bases, with 14 bases between. The CDR3 DNA sequence: TGTGCCAGCAGCCAAGAGGTGGTACTCGTCAACAATGAGCAGTTCTTC. Translated: CASSQEVVLVNNEQFF.

This chain uses TRBV7-3 with TRBJ2-3; unclear D gene. Per germline, CDR1 SGHTA and CDR2 FQGTGA. CDR3 length: 14 amino acids. With 5 bases removed from V and 1 base from J, the gap between germline ends came to 10 bases. DNA of the CDR3: TGTGCCAGCAGCCAGAGCACCCGCACAGATACGCAGTATTTT. This sequence encodes CASSQSTRTDTQYF.

There are a few counts of this clone. The chain recombines TRBV9 with TRBJ2-5, with TRBD2 as a possible D gene (6 bases). Germline values: CDR1 SGDLS, CDR2 YYNGEE. V was clipped by 4 bases and J by 5 bases, with 6 bases between them. CDR3 length equals 11 residues. In nucleotides, the CDR3 is TGTGCCAGCAGCCGGGGGGAGACCCAGTACTTC. This sequence encodes CASSRGETQYF. Supplemented by reference TRBV9 and TRBJ2-5, the full variable domain reads DSGVTQTPKHLITATGQRVTLRCSPRSGDLSVYWYQQSLDQGLQFLIQYYNGEERAKGNILERFSAQQFPDLHSELNLSSLELGDSALYFCASSRGETQYFGPGTRLLVL.

V is TRBV4-1 and J is TRBJ1-1; 9 positions match TRBD1. The germline CDR1 and CDR2 sequences are MGHRA and YSYEKL. This CDR3 comprises 16 residues. V lost 4 bases and J lost 3; bases outside the gene matches: 9. The CDR3 bases are TGCGCCAGCAGCCGAGACCCGACAGGGGGTGACACTGAAGCTTTCTTT. Translating gives CASSRDPTGGDTEAFF.

V usage is TRBV7-8 and J usage is TRBJ1-5, with D unresolved. The CDR3 totals 13 residues. V was trimmed by 1 base and J by 5 bases, leaving 6 bases between them. Germline CDR1 is SGHVS and CDR2 is FQNEAQ. In DNA form, the CDR3 reads TGTGCCAGCAGCTTAGGAACGGATCAGCCCCAGCATTTT. This sequence encodes CASSLGTDQPQHF.

The chain joins TRBV28 to TRBJ1-2, with TRBD1 as a possible D gene (5 bases). V dropped 10 bases and J dropped 10 bases, with 22 bases sitting between them. The germline V gene has CDR1 MDHEN and CDR2 SYDVKM. This CDR3 comprises 13 residues. CDR3 in amino acids: CATGRGVGEDYTF. As DNA, the CDR3 is TGTGCCACAGGGAGAGGGGTCGGGGAAGACTACACCTTC.

The DNA for the CDR3 is TGTGCCAGCAGCCACGACAGGGGGACTGAAGCTTTCTTT. Protein: CASSHDRGTEAFF. The V gene is TRBV3-1 (or the pseudogene TRBV3-2), the J gene TRBJ1-1; 9 bases line up with TRBD1. V was pared by 3 bases and J by 5 bases, with 1 base of the junction left unmatched. This CDR3 has 13 residues. Germline V gene lookup returns CDR1 LGHDT and CDR2 YNNKEL (reference sequence).

This chain connects TRBV5-6 to TRBJ1-2, with unresolved D. V gave up 0 bases and J gave up 3 bases, with 9 bases separating them. This CDR3 spans 14 amino acids. Germline V gives CDR1 SGHDT, CDR2 YYEEEE. Here the CDR3 DNA reads TGTGCCAGCAGCTTGGGGAAGGGTTACTATGGCTACACCTTC. Protein: CASSLGKGYYGYTF.

The chain combines TRBV5-1 with TRBJ1-5; no firm D call. V was clipped by 1 base and J by 6 bases, with 8 bases between them. Germline-derived CDR1 and CDR2 are SGHRS and YFSETQ. The CDR3 consists of 13 residues. CDR3 DNA sequence: TGCGCCAGCAGCTTGACGACTGGTCAGCCCCAGCATTTT. Translated, it gives CASSLTTGQPQHF.

The rearrangement links TRBV18 to TRBJ1-5; no reliable D call. Trimming cost V 3 bases and J 2 bases, with 8 bases left between them. This CDR3 region has 14 residues. CDR1 is KGHSH, CDR2 LQKENI, per germline. In nucleotides, the CDR3 is TGTGCCAGCTCACCGACATTGGGCAATCAGCCCCAGCATTTT. Protein product: CASSPTLGNQPQHF. The whole variable domain, filled in from reference TRBV18 and TRBJ1-5, reads NAGVMQNPRHLVRRRGQEARLRCSPMKGHSHVYWYRQLPEEGLKFMVYLQKENIIDESGMPKERFSAEFPKEGPSILRIQQVVRGDSAAYFCASSPTLGNQPQHFGDGTRLSIL.

This clone came up a few times. This CDR3 is CAISRAGGYNQPQHF. CDR3 nucleotide sequence: TGTGCCATCAGTCGGGCAGGGGGCTACAATCAGCCCCAGCATTTT. This chain uses TRBV10-3 with TRBJ1-5; TRBD1 matches at 8 bases. The CDR3 sequence is 15 residues long. With V trimmed by 5 bases and J by 3 bases, 6 bases remained unmatched. Germline CDR1 and CDR2: ENHRY and SYGVKD.

This chain uses TRBV5-6 with TRBJ1-6, with D perhaps matching TRBD1 (6 bases). CDR1 and CDR2 (germline): SGHDT, YYEEEE. The CDR3 is made up of 15 amino acids. Trimming took 4 bases from V and 10 from J, leaving 18 bases between them. This chain's CDR3 is CASSEHREIDSPLHF. The CDR3 nucleotides read TGTGCCAGCAGCGAGCACAGGGAAATTGACTCACCCCTCCACTTT.

The V and J genes are TRBV5-6 and TRBJ2-1; either TRBD1 or TRBD2 may fit D (7 bases each). Per the germline V gene, CDR1 is SGHDT and CDR2 is YYEEEE. Trimming left V 5 bases short and J 6 bases short, with 15 bases between. This CDR3 has 14 amino acids. CDR3 region: CASRWEGAGNEQFF. In DNA form, the CDR3 reads TGTGCCAGCAGGTGGGAGGGGGCAGGCAATGAGCAGTTCTTC. Full variable domain (remainder filled in from reference TRBV5-6 and TRBJ2-1): DAGVTQSPTHLIKTRGQQVTLRCSPKSGHDTVSWYQQALGQGPQFIFQYYEEEERQRGNFPDRFSGHQFPNYSSELNVNALLLGDSALYLCASRWEGAGNEQFFGPGTRLTVL.

The chain recombines TRBV12-3 or TRBV12-4 with TRBJ1-1; D gene unclear. Trimming took off 6 bases at V and 11 bases at J, with 16 bases between the two ends. The CDR3 has 12 residues. The CDR3 protein is CASSNGGRSAFF. DNA for the CDR3: TGTGCCAGCAGCAATGGAGGCAGATCTGCTTTCTTT.

This CDR3 reads CASSQVFGSNYGYTF. CDR3 in DNA: TGCGCCAGCAGCCAAGTGTTCGGATCTAACTATGGCTACACCTTC. This chain joins TRBV4-1 and TRBJ1-2; D is unclear. CDR1 MGHRA and CDR2 YSYEKL come from the germline V gene. The germline V and J ends were trimmed by 1 base and 0 bases, with 9 bases remaining between them. The CDR3 runs to 15 residues.

The chain carries TRBV24-1 and TRBJ1-3; perhaps TRBD1 as D (5 bases). The germline V and J ends were trimmed by 8 bases and 8 bases, with 15 bases remaining between them. CDR3 size: 13 residues. CDR1 is KGHDR, CDR2 SFDVKD, per germline. CDR3 protein: CATNEGPGDTIYF. The CDR3 bases are TGTGCCACCAACGAGGGGCCCGGAGACACCATATATTTT.

The chain has TRBV7-2 and TRBJ2-2; D ambiguous. The germline V gene encodes CDR1 SGHTA and CDR2 FQGNSA. CDR3 length: 13 amino acids. V was clipped by 3 bases and J by 4 bases, with 6 bases between them. The DNA for the CDR3 is TGTGCCAGCAGCTTTAGGCCCACCGGGGAGCTGTTTTTT. It translates to CASSFRPTGELFF.